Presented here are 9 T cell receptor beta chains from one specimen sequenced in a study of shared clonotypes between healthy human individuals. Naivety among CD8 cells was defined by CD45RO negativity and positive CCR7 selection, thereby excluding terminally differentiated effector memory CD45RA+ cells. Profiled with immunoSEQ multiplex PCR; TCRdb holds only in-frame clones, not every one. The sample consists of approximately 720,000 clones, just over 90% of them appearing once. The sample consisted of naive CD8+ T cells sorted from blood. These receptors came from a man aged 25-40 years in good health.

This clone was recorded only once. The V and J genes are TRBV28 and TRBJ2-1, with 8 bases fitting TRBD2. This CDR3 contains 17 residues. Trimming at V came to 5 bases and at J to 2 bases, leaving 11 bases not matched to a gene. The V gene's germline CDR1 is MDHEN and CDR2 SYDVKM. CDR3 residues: CASSGGGRRATYNEQFF. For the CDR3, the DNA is TGTGCCAGCAGTGGTGGCGGGAGGCGGGCCACCTACAATGAGCAGTTCTTC.

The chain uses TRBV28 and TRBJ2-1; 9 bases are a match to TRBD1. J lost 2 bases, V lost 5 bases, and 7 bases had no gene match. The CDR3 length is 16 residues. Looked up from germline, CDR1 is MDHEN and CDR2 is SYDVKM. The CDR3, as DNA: TGTGCCAGCAGTGTAACAGGGGGCCGGACCTACAATGAGCAGTTCTTC. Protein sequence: CASSVTGGRTYNEQFF.

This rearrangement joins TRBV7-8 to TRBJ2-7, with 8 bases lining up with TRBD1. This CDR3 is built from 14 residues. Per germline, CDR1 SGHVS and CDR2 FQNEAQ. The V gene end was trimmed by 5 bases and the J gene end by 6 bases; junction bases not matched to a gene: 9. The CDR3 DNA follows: TGTGCCAGCAGCCCCGACAGGGGATTCTTCGAGCAGTACTTC. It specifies CASSPDRGFFEQYF.

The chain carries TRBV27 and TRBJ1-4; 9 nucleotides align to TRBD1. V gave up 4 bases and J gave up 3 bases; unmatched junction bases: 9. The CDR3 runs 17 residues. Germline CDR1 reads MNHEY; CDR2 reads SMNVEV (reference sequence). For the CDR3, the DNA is TGTGCCAGCAGTTCCACACAACAGGGGGCGGCTAATGAAAAACTGTTTTTT. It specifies CASSSTQQGAANEKLFF.

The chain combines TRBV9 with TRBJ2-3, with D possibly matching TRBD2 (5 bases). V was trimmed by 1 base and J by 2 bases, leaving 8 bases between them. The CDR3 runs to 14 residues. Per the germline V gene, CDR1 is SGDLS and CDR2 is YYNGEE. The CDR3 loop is CASSVSGPTDTQYF. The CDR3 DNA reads TGTGCCAGCAGCGTAAGCGGACCCACAGATACGCAGTATTTT.

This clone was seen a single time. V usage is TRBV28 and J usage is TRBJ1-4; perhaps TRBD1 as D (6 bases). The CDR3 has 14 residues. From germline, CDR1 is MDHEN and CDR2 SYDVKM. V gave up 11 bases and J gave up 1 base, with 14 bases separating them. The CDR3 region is CAGCNRETNEKLFF. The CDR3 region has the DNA TGTGCCGGATGCAACAGGGAAACTAATGAAAAACTGTTTTTT.

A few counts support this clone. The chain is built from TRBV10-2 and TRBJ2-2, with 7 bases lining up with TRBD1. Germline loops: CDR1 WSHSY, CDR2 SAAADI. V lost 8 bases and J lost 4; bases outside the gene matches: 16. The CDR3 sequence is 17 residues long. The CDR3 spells CASALPWDSSLTGELFF. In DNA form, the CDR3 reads TGCGCCAGCGCCCTCCCCTGGGACAGTTCCCTCACCGGGGAGCTGTTTTTT.

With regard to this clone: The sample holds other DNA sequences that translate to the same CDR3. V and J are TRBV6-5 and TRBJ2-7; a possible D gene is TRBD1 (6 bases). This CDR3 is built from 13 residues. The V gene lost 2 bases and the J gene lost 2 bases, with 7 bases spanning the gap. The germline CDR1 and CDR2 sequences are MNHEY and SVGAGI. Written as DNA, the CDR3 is TGTGCCAGCAGTTACGGGGGCCCCTACGAGCAGTACTTC. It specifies CASSYGGPYEQYF.

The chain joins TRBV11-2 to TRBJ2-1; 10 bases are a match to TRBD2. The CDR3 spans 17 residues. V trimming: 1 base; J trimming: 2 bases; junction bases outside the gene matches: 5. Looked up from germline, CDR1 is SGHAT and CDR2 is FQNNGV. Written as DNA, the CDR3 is TGTGCCAGCAGCTTAGGGAGGAGCGGGAGGGCCTACAATGAGCAGTTCTTC. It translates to CASSLGRSGRAYNEQFF.